This entry lists 27 T cell receptor beta chains sequenced from one sample in a study of shared clonotypes between healthy human individuals. Using immunoSEQ multiplex PCR, the repertoire was profiled, and TCRdb retains in-frame clones only, with some absent. The sample yields about 680,000 clones, around 72% seen once. Material: memory CD4+ T cells sorted from blood. The sample's subset: CD45RA-negative fraction. Source of these receptors: a woman in her 30s in good health.

The CDR3 bases are TGTGCCAGCAGGTCCCGGGACAGGAACACTGAAGCTTTCTTT. This translates into CASRSRDRNTEAFF. V usage is TRBV5-6 and J usage is TRBJ1-1; 7 bases match TRBD1. Unmatched junction bases numbered 5, after V lost 5 bases and J lost 1 base. Germline CDR1 is SGHDT and CDR2 is YYEEEE. This CDR3 has 14 amino acids.

CDR3 region: CASSLFGGPNQPQHF. The CDR3 nucleotides read TGTGCCAGCAGTTTATTTGGGGGCCCCAATCAGCCCCAGCATTTT. The chain couples TRBV28 to TRBJ1-5; D is perhaps TRBD1 (6 bases). Deletions cut 1 base from V and 3 bases from J, with 10 bases between. CDR1 is MDHEN and CDR2 is SYDVKM in the germline V gene. The CDR3 totals 15 residues.

The chain joins TRBV6-1 to TRBJ1-1, with TRBD1 matching 10 bases. After removal of 4 bases from V and 4 bases from J, the junction contained 6 bases not matched to a gene. The CDR3 spans 15 residues. Germline V CDR1 and CDR2: MNHNS, SASEGT. CDR3 DNA: TGTGCCAGCAGTGGAGAGGGACAGGGGTTCACTGAAGCTTTCTTT. It codes for CASSGEGQGFTEAFF.

The chain combines TRBV7-3 with TRBJ2-5; 9 nucleotides line up with TRBD1. V lost 1 base, J lost 4 bases, and 7 bases stayed unmatched. The germline gives CDR1 SGHTA, CDR2 FQGTGA. The CDR3 extends over 16 amino acids. The CDR3 loop is CASSLSGQGFSETQYF. The CDR3 DNA is TGTGCCAGCAGCTTAAGTGGACAGGGGTTCTCAGAGACCCAGTACTTC.

The chain uses TRBV7-9 and TRBJ2-4; 9 bases match TRBD1. The V and J ends lost 5 bases and 1 base, in that order; junction bases with no gene match: 3. Germline V CDR1 and CDR2: SEHNR, FQNEAQ (reference sequence). This CDR3 is 15 amino acids long. The CDR3: CASSRDRAAKNIQYF. CDR3 coding DNA: TGTGCCAGCAGCCGGGACAGGGCTGCCAAAAACATTCAGTACTTC.

The chain links TRBV9 to TRBJ2-7; 9 nucleotides line up with TRBD2. V was clipped by 4 bases and J by 2 bases; unmatched bases: 7. CDR3 size: 15 residues. From germline, CDR1 is SGDLS and CDR2 YYNGEE. CDR3 DNA sequence: TGTGCCAGCAGCCCCCGACTAGCGGCTACCTACGAGCAGTACTTC. Translating gives CASSPRLAATYEQYF.

This sequence joins TRBV2 and TRBJ2-3; 13 bases match TRBD2. Looked up from germline, CDR1 is SNHLY and CDR2 is FYNNEI. The CDR3 has 16 residues. V lost 5 bases and J lost 0; bases outside the gene matches: 2. The CDR3 reads CASSSLAGGSTDTQYF. CDR3 coding DNA: TGTGCCAGCAGTTCACTAGCGGGAGGGAGCACAGATACGCAGTATTTT.

This chain joins TRBV7-9 and TRBJ1-5; no clear D gene. The CDR3 runs to 16 residues. V was cut by 5 bases and J by 4 bases, with 18 bases left in between. The germline V gene has CDR1 SEHNR and CDR2 FQNEAQ (reference sequence). CDR3 amino acids: CASSLRTGMRNQPQHF. As DNA, the CDR3 is TGTGCCAGCAGCCTACGGACGGGAATGAGGAATCAGCCCCAGCATTTT.

This clone was detected only a few times. V is TRBV27 and J is TRBJ1-2; no clear D. The germline V gene has CDR1 MNHEY and CDR2 SMNVEV (reference sequence). CDR3 length: 15 amino acids. Trimming took off 5 bases at V and 2 bases at J, with 15 bases between the two ends. CDR3 nucleotide sequence: TGTGCCAGCAGTCTAAACAGACTTCTCAACTATGGCTACACCTTC. Amino acid sequence: CASSLNRLLNYGYTF.

The chain recombines TRBV11-3 with TRBJ2-6; D gene ambiguous. CDR1 is SGHNT and CDR2 is YENEEA in the germline V gene. The CDR3 totals 16 residues. Trimming took 6 bases from V and 1 from J, leaving 13 bases between them. CDR3 DNA: TGTGCCAGCAGTTCCCGTTTCTCTTCTGGGGCCAACGTCCTGACTTTC. This encodes CASSSRFSSGANVLTF.

The genes are TRBV28 and TRBJ1-2, with D possibly TRBD1 on 6 matching bases. V was trimmed by 0 bases and J by 7 bases, leaving 9 bases between them. The CDR3 totals 13 residues. Germline V gene lookup returns CDR1 MDHEN and CDR2 SYDVKM. The CDR3 loop reads CASSLWTGPGYTF. As DNA, the CDR3 is TGTGCCAGCAGTTTATGGACAGGACCTGGCTACACCTTC.

The V call is TRBV19, the J call TRBJ1-5; maybe TRBD1 (6 bases). V was shortened by 5 bases and J by 6 bases, with 11 bases between the two germline ends. The CDR3 extends over 13 amino acids. Germline CDR1 is LNHDA and CDR2 is SQIVND (reference sequence). This CDR3 reads CASSGGGVQPQHF. The CDR3 DNA follows: TGTGCCAGTAGTGGGGGGGGCGTTCAGCCCCAGCATTTT.

This clone was seen only a few times. CDR3 DNA sequence: TGTGCCAGCAGCTTACTACGCGGGAGCACAGATACGCAGTATTTT. Translation: CASSLLRGSTDTQYF. This chain links TRBV7-9 with TRBJ2-3, with TRBD2 as a possible D gene (5 bases). The V end was cut by 2 bases, the J end by 0 bases, with 9 bases between. This CDR3 spans 15 amino acids. In germline, CDR1 is SEHNR, CDR2 FQNEAQ (reference sequence). Full variable domain (outside the CDR3, taken from reference TRBV7-9 and TRBJ2-3): DTGVSQNPRHKITKRGQNVTFRCDPISEHNRLYWYRQTLGQGPEFLTYFQNEAQLEKSRLLSDRFSAERPKGSFSTLEIQRTEQGDSAMYLCASSLLRGSTDTQYFGPGTRLTVL.

V usage is TRBV4-1 and J usage is TRBJ1-2, with TRBD1 matching 8 bases. In germline, CDR1 is MGHRA, CDR2 YSYEKL. This CDR3 is built from 17 residues. V gave up 3 bases and J gave up 0 bases; unmatched junction bases: 9. The DNA for the CDR3 is TGCGCCAGCAGCCAGGGGACAGGCCAGACTTCTAACTATGGCTACACCTTC. Translation gives CASSQGTGQTSNYGYTF.

This clone was counted between two and nine times. This chain joins TRBV6-5 and TRBJ2-7; D remains unclear. The CDR3 loop spans 15 amino acids. Germline V gene sequence: CDR1 MNHEY, CDR2 SVGAGI. Trimming took 0 bases from V and 0 from J, leaving 9 bases between them. The CDR3 sequence is CASSYSGGASYEQYF. The CDR3 region has the DNA TGTGCCAGCAGTTACTCGGGCGGAGCCTCCTACGAGCAGTACTTC.

The rearrangement uses TRBV19 and TRBJ1-1; maybe TRBD1 (5 bases). The V end was cut by 4 bases, the J end by 4 bases, with 10 bases between. Germline lookup yields CDR1 LNHDA and CDR2 SQIVND (reference sequence). The CDR3 has 13 residues. CDR3 protein: CASSTGGVTEAFF. In DNA form, the CDR3 reads TGTGCCAGTAGTACCGGGGGGGTCACTGAAGCTTTCTTT.

About this clone itself: The same CDR3 also results from other DNA sequences found in this sample. The CDR3 loop is CASSLGGRGYNEQFF. In DNA form, the CDR3 reads TGTGCCAGCAGCTTGGGCGGGAGGGGCTACAATGAGCAGTTCTTC. This chain joins TRBV11-3 and TRBJ2-1, with 9 bases lining up with TRBD2. Germline-derived CDR1 and CDR2 are SGHNT and YENEEA. V shed 3 bases, J shed 3 bases, and the junction held 3 bases outside the gene matches. There are 15 residues in the CDR3.

The rearrangement links TRBV25-1 to TRBJ2-7; no reliable D call. V lost 8 bases, J lost 1 base, and 6 bases lay in between. Looked up from germline, CDR1 is MGHDK and CDR2 is SYGVNS. The CDR3 extends over 11 amino acids. CDR3 region: CASESSYEQYF. The CDR3 coding sequence is TGTGCCAGCGAGAGTTCCTACGAGCAGTACTTC.

The chain recombines TRBV4-1 with TRBJ1-2; a weak D match, TRBD1 (6 bases). This CDR3 region has 12 residues. Germline V gene sequence: CDR1 MGHRA, CDR2 YSYEKL. Trimming left V 4 bases short and J 5 bases short, with 8 bases between. The CDR3 is CASSRTDYGYTF. DNA of the CDR3: TGCGCCAGCAGCCGGACAGATTATGGCTACACCTTC.

The chain employs TRBV28 and TRBJ2-1; D may be TRBD2 (5 bases). This CDR3 is built from 14 residues. Germline CDR1 and CDR2: MDHEN and SYDVKM. V was cut by 9 bases and J by 5 bases, with 17 bases left in between. CDR3: CASNGLRENNEQFF. DNA of the CDR3: TGTGCCAGTAACGGACTCCGAGAGAACAATGAGCAGTTCTTC.

This clone was found a few times. Other DNA sequences in the sample encode the same CDR3. This sequence joins TRBV27 and TRBJ1-1; TRBD1 aligns across 11 bases. Per the germline V gene, CDR1 is MNHEY and CDR2 is SMNVEV (reference sequence). The V segment lost 5 bases and the J segment 1 base; nucleotides outside the gene matches: 6. The CDR3 has 16 residues. The CDR3: CASSPRTGGRNTEAFF. Here the CDR3 DNA reads TGTGCCAGCAGTCCCAGGACAGGGGGCCGGAACACTGAAGCTTTCTTT.

The chain employs TRBV28 and TRBJ2-7, with TRBD2 identical over 11 bases. CDR3 length: 13 amino acids. Germline V gene lookup returns CDR1 MDHEN and CDR2 SYDVKM. V lost 4 bases to trimming and J lost 12 bases; unmatched junction nucleotides: 8. DNA for the CDR3: TGTGCCAGCAGTTCTCTAGCGGGGGGCCCTCGGTACTTC. It yields the protein CASSSLAGGPRYF.

The CDR3 loop is CASRAGIYEKLFF. In DNA, the CDR3 is TGTGCCAGCAGGGCAGGGATTTATGAAAAACTGTTTTTT. This chain connects TRBV6-1 to TRBJ1-4; D may be TRBD1 (5 bases). There are 13 residues in the CDR3. CDR1 and CDR2 from the germline V gene are MNHNS and SASEGT. V lost 6 bases, J lost 6 bases, and 11 bases lay in between.

The chain employs TRBV15 and TRBJ2-7; D is perhaps TRBD1 or TRBD2 (5 bases each). Germline V CDR1 and CDR2: LNHNV, YYDKDF (reference sequence). The CDR3 has 15 amino acids. Trimming took 5 bases from V and 3 from J, leaving 17 bases between them. The CDR3 loop reads CATSHNRDPGYEQYF. In nucleotides, the CDR3 is TGTGCCACCAGCCACAATAGGGACCCAGGCTACGAGCAGTACTTC.

This clone showed up just a few times. The chain employs TRBV7-9 and TRBJ2-1; the D is unclear. This CDR3 contains 13 residues. V was clipped by 7 bases and J by 6 bases, with 13 bases between them. Per the germline V gene, CDR1 is SEHNR and CDR2 is FQNEAQ (reference sequence). CDR3 sequence reads: CASTHLGINEQFF. CDR3 coding DNA: TGTGCCAGCACCCACCTTGGAATCAATGAGCAGTTCTTC.

The chain carries TRBV2 and TRBJ2-5; TRBD1 matches 8 bases. V shed 5 bases, J shed 4 bases, and the junction held 6 bases outside the gene matches. The CDR3 has 14 residues. Germline CDR1 is SNHLY and CDR2 is FYNNEI. In DNA, the CDR3 is TGTGCCAGCAGTCCCCAGGGGGCAGGAGAGACCCAGTACTTC. It yields the protein CASSPQGAGETQYF.

The J gene is TRBJ2-1, the V gene TRBV21-1; the table's D call of TRBD2 was not tested on the DNA. TRBV21-1 is listed as a pseudogene. The CDR3 contains 19 residues. The CDR3: CASSKGGREALAGDNEQFF. The CDR3 nucleotides are TGTGCCAGCAGCAAAGGCGGCAGGGAGGCCCTAGCGGGAGACAATGAGCAGTTCTTC.